This TCR beta chain was documented in a study of T cells in Graves' hyperthyroidism and ophthalmopathy. Study-level results: Clonotypes that were expanded in thyroid above 0.001 mostly appeared in blood too. Ophthalmopathy and stable hyperthyroidism were told apart by a 13 V-J model.

Graves' hyperthyroidism without ophthalmopathy progression within 18 months was termed stable. It was approximately 9.4 ml of fresh peripheral blood that supplied the PBMCs. Amplification targeted TCR beta CDR3 regions from RNA transcripts. HTBI primers drove first-round RT-PCR of the TCR CDR3. One entry per CDR3 protein, called by TCRdb with MiXCR from the multiplex PCR reads. The sample records 450,000 to 650,000 distinct CDR3 sequences, about 20% being singletons. On this clonotype: What it binds is not known.

V gave up 11 bases and J gave up 3 bases; unmatched junction bases: 6. Germline CDR1 reads MNHEY; CDR2 reads SMNVEV (reference sequence). CDR3 length: 12 residues. The receptor's source is a man younger than 30 with Graves' hyperthyroidism. Sample: blood. This sequence joins TRBV27 and TRBJ2-7, with 8 bases matching TRBD1. The CDR3 DNA sequence: TGTGCCGTTCAGGGGGCAAACTACGAGCAGTACTTC. Amino acid sequence: CAVQGANYEQYF.